Each of the 17 T cell receptor beta chains below was sequenced from the same sample in a study of blood T cells in healthy people across ages. Together with a sample-barcoded 5' primer, a J-beta primer mix was included in a second PCR lasting about 6 to 11 cycles. Each CDR3 protein gets one entry after TCRdb re-called the 5' RACE reads with MiXCR. The top ten clones hold about 21% of a sample with over 1,500,000 distinct CDR3 sequences, approximately 39% of them seen once. The specimen was blood. All receptors derive from a human donor in good health.

This clonotype has just a few counts. The chain recombines TRBV4-3 with TRBJ1-6; tentatively, D is TRBD1 (5 bases). The CDR3 runs 16 residues. Deletions cut 0 bases from V and 8 bases from J, with 14 bases between. The germline V gene has CDR1 LGHNA and CDR2 YSLEER. The CDR3 sequence: CASSQEPGAGDSPLHF. The CDR3 coding sequence is TGCGCCAGCAGCCAAGAACCCGGGGCGGGGGATTCACCCCTCCACTTT.

The chain recombines TRBV24-1 with TRBJ2-5; 7 bases fit TRBD1. The end of the DNA is better explained by TRBJ2-7, so the J call may be wrong. Germline loops: CDR1 KGHDR, CDR2 SFDVKD. This CDR3 contains 14 residues. The CDR3 here is CATSDRQGRDEQYF. CDR3 nucleotides: TGTGCCACCAGTGACCGACAGGGTAGGGACGAGCAGTACTTC.

The rearrangement joins TRBV12-3 or TRBV12-4 to TRBJ2-4, with D possibly matching TRBD2 (6 bases). The J call is in doubt because the DNA end fits TRBJ2-7 better. The CDR3 spans 14 residues. The CDR3 loop reads CASSSLAGYYEQYF. DNA for the CDR3: TGTGCCAGCAGCTCACTAGCAGGATACTACGAGCAGTACTTC.

This sequence joins TRBV4-1 and TRBJ1-1; no definite D call. This CDR3 contains 15 residues. Trimming took off 1 base at V and 3 bases at J, with 12 bases between the two ends. Germline CDR1 MGHRA, CDR2 YSYEKL. The DNA of the CDR3 is TGCGCCAGCAGCCAAGTGGCCACGGGAGACACTGAAGCTTTCTTT. The encoded protein is CASSQVATGDTEAFF.

In its sample, this clonotype was seen a few times. The genes are TRBV2 and TRBJ1-1; no clear D gene. Germline CDR1 reads SNHLY; CDR2 reads FYNNEI. The CDR3 length is 14 residues. Deletions cut 5 bases from V and 1 base from J, with 11 bases between. CDR3 nucleotide sequence: TGTGCCAGCAGTACCGCTATTGGGAACACTGAAGCTTTCTTT. This codes for CASSTAIGNTEAFF.

Note on this clonotype: One end of the junction varies from germline; a read error may be responsible. This chain uses TRBV11-2 with TRBJ1-5; D gene ambiguous. Germline V lookup: CDR1 SGHAT, CDR2 FQNNGV. The CDR3 loop spans 13 amino acids. The CDR3: CASSLDFDQPQHF. The CDR3 nucleotides read TGTGCCAGCAGCCTAGACTTCGATCAGCCCCAGCATTTT.

This clonotype occurred a few times. The J gene is TRBJ2-3, the V gene TRBV6-1; 8 bases agree with TRBD2. This CDR3 contains 15 residues. Germline V gene lookup returns CDR1 MNHNS and CDR2 SASEGT. The V gene end was trimmed by 6 bases and the J gene end by 1 base; junction bases not matched to a gene: 6. The CDR3 loop reads CASSWAGGRTDTQYF. CDR3 nucleotide sequence: TGTGCCAGCAGCTGGGCGGGGGGTCGCACAGATACGCAGTATTTT.

The CDR3 region has the DNA TGTGCCAGCAGCTTAACCCGGGACAGGGCAGGTTTACGCCAAGAGACCCAGTACTTC. Translated, it gives CASSLTRDRAGLRQETQYF. This chain joins TRBV7-9 and TRBJ2-5, with TRBD1 matching over 9 bases. Germline lookup yields CDR1 SEHNR and CDR2 FQNEAQ (reference sequence). The CDR3 length is 19 residues. V gave up 2 bases and J gave up 1 base; unmatched junction bases: 14.

In its sample, this clonotype was seen a few times. V gene TRBV7-9 combines with J gene TRBJ2-1; 9 bases map to TRBD2. The CDR3 spans 14 residues. The V gene's germline CDR1 is SEHNR and CDR2 FQNEAQ (reference sequence). V was pared by 5 bases and J by 6 bases, with 5 bases of the junction left unmatched. CDR3 DNA sequence: TGTGCCAGCAGCCCCGGACTAGCGTCCAATGAGCAGTTCTTC. Its protein product is CASSPGLASNEQFF. The full variable domain, with the rest looked up from reference TRBV7-9 and TRBJ2-1, is DTGVSQNPRHKITKRGQNVTFRCDPISEHNRLYWYRQTLGQGPEFLTYFQNEAQLEKSRLLSDRFSAERPKGSFSTLEIQRTEQGDSAMYLCASSPGLASNEQFFGPGTRLTVL.

The V gene is TRBV9, the J gene TRBJ2-3; D is undetermined. CDR3 length equals 14 residues. Germline V gene data show CDR1 as SGDLS and CDR2 as YYNGEE. CDR3: CVSKGVENTDTQYF. CDR3 DNA sequence: TGTGTCAGTAAAGGAGTCGAGAATACAGATACGCAGTATTTT.

This chain links TRBV5-1 with TRBJ2-5; perhaps D is TRBD1 or TRBD2 (5 bases each). Germline loops: CDR1 SGHRS, CDR2 YFSETQ. This CDR3 comprises 14 residues. The V gene lost 3 bases and the J gene lost 4 bases, with 13 bases spanning the gap. CDR3 DNA sequence: TGCGCCAGCAGCTCCCGGGGCCTAGCAGAGACCCAGTACTTC. Translation: CASSSRGLAETQYF.

The V gene is TRBV3-1, the J gene TRBJ2-3; maybe TRBD1 (5 bases). V was cut by 1 base and J by 2 bases, with 13 bases left in between. This CDR3 is 16 amino acids long. Germline CDR1 and CDR2: LGHDT and YNNKEL (reference sequence). CDR3 region: CASSQGMGPYTDTQYF. CDR3 coding DNA: TGTGCCAGCAGCCAAGGTATGGGGCCCTACACAGATACGCAGTATTTT.

V is TRBV6-5 and J is TRBJ1-1; the match to TRBD1 covers 7 bases. The junction had 10 bases not matched to a gene; V was cut back by 8 bases and J by 4 bases. The CDR3 contains 14 residues. Germline V CDR1 and CDR2: MNHEY, SVGAGI. The CDR3 loop is CASARKGASTEAFF. The CDR3 coding sequence is TGTGCCAGCGCCCGGAAGGGGGCCAGCACTGAAGCTTTCTTT.

Turning to this clonotype: Germline and junction disagree at one end, which may indicate a read error. The rearrangement links TRBV20-1 to TRBJ2-6, with D possibly being TRBD1 (5 bases). Germline CDR1 DFQATT, CDR2 SNEGSKA (reference sequence). CDR3 length: 16 amino acids. CDR3 region: CSARTVKGSEANVLTF. The CDR3, as DNA: TGCAGTGCTAGAACCGTAAAGGGGTCTGAGGCCAACGTCCTGACTTTC.

J is TRBJ2-6 and V is TRBV4-1; the D gene is possibly TRBD2 (6 bases). Trimming stripped 8 bases from V and 12 bases from J, with 14 bases between. Looked up from germline, CDR1 is MGHRA and CDR2 is YSYEKL. The CDR3 covers 12 residues. The CDR3 reads CASGGGTSVLTF. The DNA of the CDR3 is TGCGCCAGCGGGGGAGGAACCAGCGTCCTGACTTTC.

The rearrangement links TRBV6-6 to TRBJ1-2, with unresolved D. The V gene lost 7 bases and the J gene lost 0 bases, with 12 bases spanning the gap. This CDR3 is 14 amino acids long. Germline CDR1 is MNHNY and CDR2 is SVGAGI (reference sequence). In DNA, the CDR3 is TGTGCCAGCACCGCAGTAAACTCTAACTATGGCTACACCTTC. It specifies CASTAVNSNYGYTF.

This rearrangement joins TRBV3-1 to TRBJ2-4; maybe TRBD1 (5 bases). CDR1 LGHDT and CDR2 YNNKEL come from the germline V gene (reference sequence). The V and J ends lost 0 bases and 13 bases respectively, with 19 bases between them. The CDR3 is 15 amino acids. CDR3 coding DNA: TGTGCCAGCAGCCAAGATCTTGGACATTACAATGAGCAGTACTTC. Translated, it gives CASSQDLGHYNEQYF.